Presented here are 22 T cell receptor beta chains from one specimen sequenced in a study of tumor-infiltrating lymphocytes in primary liver carcinoma. Production of TCR beta cDNA used about 500 ng total RNA together with a constant-region primer. Modified slightly, ARM-PCR produced TCR beta libraries over three nested multiplex PCR rounds. TRBV1-TRBV30 forward primers paired with a C-beta reverse primer drove the first two PCR rounds, roughly 9 cycles each. From the multiplex PCR reads, TCRdb called clonotypes with MiXCR, one entry per CDR3 protein. The table lists 300,000 to 400,000 distinct CDR3 sequences, over 55% of them singletons. Unsorted whole blood supplied the blood RNA, and germline DNA was isolated too. Material for sequencing was peripheral blood. These receptors were obtained from a man aged 40-49 years with primary liver carcinoma and hepatitis B virus infection.

Comment on this clonotype: A much larger clone differs by one base, so this may be a read error. Without the conserved terminal phenylalanine or tryptophan, this CDR3 likely stems from a read error. V and J are TRBV4-1 and TRBJ2-7, with TRBD1 matching over 8 bases. The germline gives CDR1 MGHRA, CDR2 YSYEKL. The CDR3 consists of 17 residues. Trimming removed 4 bases from V and 0 bases from J; junction bases left unmatched: 11. CDR3 nucleotides: TGCGCCAGCAGCCGAGGGGGACGACAGGGGCTCTCCTACGAGCAGTACTTA. Protein product: CASSRGGRQGLSYEQYL.

Details on this clonotype: This CDR3 is missing its conserved last phenylalanine or tryptophan, likely due to a read error. Written as DNA, the CDR3 is TGTGCCAGCAACCCTAAGGCGAGACTCGCAGATACGCAGTATTCT. It translates to CASNPKARLADTQYS. The V call is TRBV4-2, the J call TRBJ2-3; D unresolved. Germline V gene data show CDR1 as LGHNA and CDR2 as YNFKEQ. V gave up 7 bases and J gave up 4 bases, with 18 bases separating them. This CDR3 is built from 15 residues.

In its sample, this clonotype was seen once. A much larger clone differs from this one at a single base, so this may be a read error. The CDR3 carries no conserved terminal phenylalanine or tryptophan, so it likely arises from a read error. The chain uses TRBV14 and TRBJ2-5, with D possibly called TRBD1 or TRBD2 (6 bases each). V was pared by 6 bases and J by 4 bases, with 15 bases between. Germline assignment: CDR1 SGHDN and CDR2 FVKESK. This CDR3 has 14 amino acids. Here the CDR3 reads CASSFGRGAETQYL. DNA of the CDR3: TGTGCCAGCAGTTTTGGTAGGGGGGCAGAGACCCAGTACTTA.

This chain joins TRBV11-1 and TRBJ1-1; no definite D call. Germline CDR1 and CDR2: SGHAT and FQDESV (reference sequence). V was shortened by 1 base and J by 8 bases, with 11 bases between the two germline ends. There are 13 residues in the CDR3. CDR3 sequence reads: CASSLEVNAEAFF. For the CDR3, the DNA is TGTGCCAGCAGCTTAGAGGTGAACGCCGAAGCTTTCTTT.

This clonotype was seen ten or more times. This chain connects TRBV29-1 to TRBJ2-7; TRBD2 aligns across 8 bases. The germline V gene encodes CDR1 SQVTM and CDR2 ANQGSEA. The V segment lost 7 bases and the J segment 6 bases; nucleotides outside the gene matches: 5. This CDR3 is 11 amino acids long. CDR3 loop: CSAGLAGEQYF. The CDR3 DNA reads as TGCAGCGCCGGACTAGCAGGCGAGCAGTACTTC.

Concerning this clonotype itself: A much larger clone differs by one base, so this may be a read error. V is TRBV5-5 and J is TRBJ2-7; D is perhaps TRBD1 (6 bases). This CDR3 region has 12 residues. The germline V and J ends were trimmed by 2 bases and 9 bases, with 12 bases remaining between them. CDR1 and CDR2 from the germline V gene are SGHKS and YYEKEE (reference sequence). CDR3 sequence: CASSLLDSVQYF. DNA of the CDR3: TGTGCCAGCAGCTTATTGGACAGCGTGCAGTACTTC. The complete variable domain, with remaining parts taken from reference TRBV5-5 and TRBJ2-7, reads DAGVTQSPTHLIKTRGQQVTLRCSPISGHKSVSWYQQVLGQGPQFIFQYYEKEERGRGNFPDRFSARQFPNYSSELNVNALLLGDSALYLCASSLLDSVQYFGPGTRLTVT.

A word on this clonotype: This may stem from a read error, because a much larger clone lies one nucleotide away. The CDR3 DNA is TGTGCCAGCAGTGACCCCATGAGGCTCCTCGTCAATGAGCAGTTCTTC. This sequence encodes CASSDPMRLLVNEQFF. The chain carries TRBV6-1 and TRBJ2-1, with D uncertain. V dropped 3 bases and J dropped 6 bases, with 18 bases sitting between them. The CDR3 spans 16 residues. Germline loops: CDR1 MNHNS, CDR2 SASEGT.

This clonotype occurred many times. This chain connects TRBV6-1 to TRBJ2-4; a possible D gene is TRBD1 (5 bases). Trimming shortened V by 1 base and J by 10 bases, and 14 bases separated the two germline ends. Germline CDR1 MNHNS, CDR2 SASEGT. The CDR3 spans 14 residues. This CDR3 is CASSEGRRQGIQYF. DNA for the CDR3: TGTGCCAGCAGTGAAGGCCGTCGCCAGGGAATTCAGTACTTC.

V gene TRBV11-2 combines with J gene TRBJ2-7; D is possibly TRBD2 (6 bases). The CDR3 loop spans 13 amino acids. Germline V gene lookup returns CDR1 SGHAT and CDR2 FQNNGV. V lost 4 bases and J 9 bases, leaving 16 bases between the germline ends. CDR3 amino acids: CASSSDRGLGQYF. The CDR3 DNA reads TGTGCCAGCAGCTCAGATCGGGGGTTGGGGCAGTACTTC.

Comments on this clonotype: This may come from a read error, since a much larger clone is one base off. The chain carries TRBV14 and TRBJ2-4, with a weak D call TRBD2 (5 bases). The CDR3 consists of 14 residues. Per the germline V gene, CDR1 is SGHDN and CDR2 is FVKESK. CDR3 amino acids: CVSSQSGTKNIQYF. The CDR3 region has the DNA TGTGTCAGCAGCCAAAGCGGTACCAAAAACATTCAGTACTTC. Full variable domain (outside the CDR3, taken from reference TRBV14 and TRBJ2-4): EAGVTQFPSHSVIEKGQTVTLRCDPISGHDNLYWYRRVMGKEIKFLLHFVKESKQDESGMPNNRFLAERTGGTYSTLKVQPAELEDSGVYFCVSSQSGTKNIQYFGAGTRLSVL.

Details on this clonotype: The junction shows a germline mismatch at one end, possibly a read error. V and J are TRBV11-2 and TRBJ2-7; TRBD2 aligns across 7 bases. Germline loops: CDR1 SGHAT, CDR2 FQNNGV. This CDR3 has 14 residues. This chain's CDR3 is CASSFMGGTYGQYF. For the CDR3, the DNA is TGTGCCAGTAGCTTTATGGGGGGGACCTACGGGCAGTACTTC.

Note on this clonotype: A junction end diverges from the germline sequence, so it may reflect a read error. This rearrangement joins TRBV6-1 to TRBJ2-1, with D unresolved. Germline V gives CDR1 MNHNS, CDR2 SASEGT. The CDR3 sequence is 10 residues long. This chain's CDR3 is CASNYNVQFF. CDR3 DNA sequence: TGTGCCAGCAACTACAATGTGCAGTTCTTC.

Concerning this clonotype itself: The conserved closing phenylalanine or tryptophan is absent in this CDR3, likely reflecting a read error. This chain links TRBV11-2 with TRBJ2-1, with D hard to call. This CDR3 contains 12 residues. Germline V gene lookup returns CDR1 SGHAT and CDR2 FQNNGV. The V end lost 9 bases, the J end lost 7 bases, and 13 bases lay between the germline ends. In DNA, the CDR3 is TGTGCCAGTAGGTTAGGAGCGAATGAGCAGTTCTCC. It specifies CASRLGANEQFS.

This clonotype was seen just once. CDR3 coding DNA: TGTGCCAGCAGTGAAAGCCACCTCCACACCTTC. This translates into CASSESHLHTF. The chain has TRBV6-1 and TRBJ1-2; the D is unclear. CDR1 is MNHNS, CDR2 SASEGT, per germline. V was clipped by 2 bases and J by 12 bases, with 10 bases between them. The CDR3 is 11 residues long.

As concerns this clonotype: A much larger clone lies one base from this, so it may be a read error. The genes are TRBV12-3 or TRBV12-4 and TRBJ2-1; TRBD1 matches at 9 bases. CDR3 length: 15 residues. This CDR3 is CASRTGTGRFNGQFF. CDR3 DNA: TGTGCCAGCAGGACCGGGACAGGGCGGTTTAATGGGCAGTTCTTC.

The chain links TRBV4-2 to TRBJ2-3; the match to TRBD2 covers 8 bases. Per the germline V gene, CDR1 is LGHNA and CDR2 is YNFKEQ. This CDR3 comprises 14 residues. Losses at the gene ends were 6 bases for V and 10 bases for J; bases not matched to a gene: 12. The CDR3, as DNA: TGTGCCAGCAGGCAAAGGGGACTAGAAAGCGCGCAGTATTTT. It encodes CASRQRGLESAQYF.

This clonotype has at least ten counts. V is TRBV10-2 and J is TRBJ2-1; D not resolved. The ends were cut back, 5 bases at V and 7 bases at J, with 3 bases in the middle. The CDR3 runs 10 residues. Germline CDR1 is WSHSY and CDR2 is SAAADI. The CDR3 is CASSFNEQFF. Here the CDR3 DNA reads TGCGCCAGCAGTTTTAATGAGCAGTTCTTC.

With regard to this clonotype: A much larger clone differs from this one at a single base, so this may be a read error. This sequence joins TRBV12-3 or TRBV12-4 and TRBJ1-5; D unresolved. The CDR3 contains 14 residues. V lost 4 bases and J lost 5, with 12 bases in between. The CDR3 DNA sequence: TGTGCCAGCAGTTCATTGGAGGGTGATCAGCCCCAGCATTTT. Protein sequence: CASSSLEGDQPQHF.

The CDR3 is CASTIAGGDNEQYF. The CDR3 DNA follows: TGTGCCAGCACCATAGCGGGAGGGGACAACGAGCAGTACTTC. The V gene is TRBV6-2 or TRBV6-3, the J gene TRBJ2-7; 11 bases map to TRBD2. V was pared by 7 bases and J by 5 bases, with 7 bases of the junction left unmatched. In germline, CDR1 is MNHEY, CDR2 SVGEGT. CDR3 length: 14 residues.

The chain combines TRBV20-1 with TRBJ2-5; D gene unclear. The CDR3 totals 11 residues. Trimming stripped 3 bases from V and 5 bases from J, with 7 bases between. CDR1 is DFQATT and CDR2 is SNEGSKA in the germline V gene (reference sequence). The CDR3: CSASYGETQYF. For the CDR3, the DNA is TGCAGTGCTAGTTATGGTGAGACCCAGTACTTC.

This clonotype showed up many times. The chain uses TRBV6-2 or TRBV6-3 and TRBJ2-7; TRBD1 matches 10 bases. Germline V lookup: CDR1 MNHEY, CDR2 SVGEGT. This CDR3 spans 12 amino acids. J gave up 3 bases and V 8 bases, and 1 base lay outside the gene matches. This CDR3 is CASGTGVYEQYF. The CDR3 DNA is TGTGCCAGCGGGACAGGGGTCTACGAGCAGTACTTC.

This clonotype was seen just once. The chain joins TRBV11-1 to TRBJ2-3, with 7 nucleotides matching TRBD2. CDR3 size: 15 residues. Germline values: CDR1 SGHAT, CDR2 FQDESV (reference sequence). The trim removed 2 bases at V and 3 bases at J, leaving 5 bases unmatched. DNA for the CDR3: TGTGCCAGCAGCTTAACCAGCGGGGTAACAGATACGCAGTATTTT. As protein: CASSLTSGVTDTQYF.